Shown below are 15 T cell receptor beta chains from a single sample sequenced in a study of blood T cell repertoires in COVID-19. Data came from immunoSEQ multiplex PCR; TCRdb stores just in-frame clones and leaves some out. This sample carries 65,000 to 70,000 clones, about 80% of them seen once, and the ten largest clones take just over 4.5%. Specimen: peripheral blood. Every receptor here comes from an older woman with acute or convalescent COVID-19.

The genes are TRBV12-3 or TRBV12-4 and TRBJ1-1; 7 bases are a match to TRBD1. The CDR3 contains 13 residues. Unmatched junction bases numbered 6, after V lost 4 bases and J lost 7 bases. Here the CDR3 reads CASSSRQGSEAFF. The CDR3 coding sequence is TGTGCCAGCAGTTCCAGACAGGGAAGTGAAGCTTTCTTT.

The CDR3 nucleotides are TGTGCCTGGAGTATCAGTTCGAACACTGAAGCTTTCTTT. It is translated as CAWSISSNTEAFF. The chain recombines TRBV30 with TRBJ1-1; D is unresolved. V was trimmed by 2 bases and J by 1 base, leaving 8 bases between them. The CDR3 loop spans 13 amino acids. Germline CDR1 and CDR2: GTSNPN and SVGIG (reference sequence).

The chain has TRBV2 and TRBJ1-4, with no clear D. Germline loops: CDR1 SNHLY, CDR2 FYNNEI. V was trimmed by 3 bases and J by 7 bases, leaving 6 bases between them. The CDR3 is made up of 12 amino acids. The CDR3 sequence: CASSDSGEKLFF. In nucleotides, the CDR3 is TGTGCCAGCAGTGATTCAGGTGAAAAACTGTTTTTT.

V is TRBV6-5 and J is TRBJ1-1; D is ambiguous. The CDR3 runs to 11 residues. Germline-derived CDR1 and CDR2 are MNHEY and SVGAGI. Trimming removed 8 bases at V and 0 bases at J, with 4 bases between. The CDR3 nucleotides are TGTGCCAGCCGTATGAACACTGAAGCTTTCTTT. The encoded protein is CASRMNTEAFF.

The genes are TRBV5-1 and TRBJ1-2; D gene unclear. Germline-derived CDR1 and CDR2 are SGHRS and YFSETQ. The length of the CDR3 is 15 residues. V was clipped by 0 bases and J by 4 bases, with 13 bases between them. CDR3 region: CASSLVGVGSYGYTF. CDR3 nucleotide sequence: TGCGCCAGCAGCTTGGTCGGGGTGGGTAGCTATGGCTACACCTTC.

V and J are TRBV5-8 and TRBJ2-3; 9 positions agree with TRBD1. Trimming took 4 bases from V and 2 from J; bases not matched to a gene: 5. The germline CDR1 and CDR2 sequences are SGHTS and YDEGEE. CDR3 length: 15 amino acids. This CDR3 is CASSPTGGITDTQYF. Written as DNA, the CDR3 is TGTGCCAGCAGCCCGACAGGGGGTATCACAGATACGCAGTATTTT.

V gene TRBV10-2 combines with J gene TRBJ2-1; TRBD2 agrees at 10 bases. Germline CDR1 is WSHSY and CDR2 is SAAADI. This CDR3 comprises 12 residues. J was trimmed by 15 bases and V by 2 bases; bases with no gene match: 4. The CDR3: CASSETSGAPFF. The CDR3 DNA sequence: TGCGCCAGCAGTGAGACTAGCGGGGCGCCGTTCTTC.

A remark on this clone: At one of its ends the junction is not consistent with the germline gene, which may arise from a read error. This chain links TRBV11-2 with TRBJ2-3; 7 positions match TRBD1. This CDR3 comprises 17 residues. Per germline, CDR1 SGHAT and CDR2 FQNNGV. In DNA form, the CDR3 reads TGTGCCAGCACCTTATCCCGACAGGGTGCTAGCACAGATACGCAGTATTTT. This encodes CASTLSRQGASTDTQYF.

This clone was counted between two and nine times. The DNA of the CDR3 is TGTGCCAGCAGCGTACGGGGAGGGCAGGAAGCTTTCTTT. The encoded protein is CASSVRGGQEAFF. The chain employs TRBV9 and TRBJ1-1; D uncertain. The CDR3 contains 13 residues. Per the germline V gene, CDR1 is SGDLS and CDR2 is YYNGEE. V lost 1 base and J lost 8, with 12 bases in between.

CDR3 protein: CASSLGQEVDSPLHF. CDR3 DNA: TGTGCCAGCAGCTTAGGACAGGAAGTCGATTCACCCCTCCACTTT. This chain connects TRBV11-3 to TRBJ1-6; the D gene is possibly TRBD1 (6 bases). CDR1 is SGHNT and CDR2 is YENEEA in the germline V gene. The CDR3 runs 15 residues. Trimming left V 1 base short and J 8 bases short, with 12 bases between.

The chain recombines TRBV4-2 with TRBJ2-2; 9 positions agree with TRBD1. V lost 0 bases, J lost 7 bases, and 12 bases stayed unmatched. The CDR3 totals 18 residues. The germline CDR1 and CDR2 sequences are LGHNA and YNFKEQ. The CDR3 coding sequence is TGTGCCAGCAGCCAAGATGCCGCGGGACAGGGTTTGAGCGGGGAGCTGTTTTTT. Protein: CASSQDAAGQGLSGELFF.

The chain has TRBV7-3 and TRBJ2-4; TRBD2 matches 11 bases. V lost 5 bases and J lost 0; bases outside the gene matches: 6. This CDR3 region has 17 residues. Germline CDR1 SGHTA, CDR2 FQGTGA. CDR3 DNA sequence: TGTGCCAGCAGCCTCTCGACTAGCGGGGTAGCCAAAAACATTCAGTACTTC. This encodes CASSLSTSGVAKNIQYF. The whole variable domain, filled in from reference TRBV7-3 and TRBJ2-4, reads GAGVSQTPSNKVTEKGKYVELRCDPISGHTALYWYRQSLGQGPEFLIYFQGTGAADDSGLPNDRFFAVRPEGSVSTLKIQRTERGDSAVYLCASSLSTSGVAKNIQYFGAGTRLSVL.

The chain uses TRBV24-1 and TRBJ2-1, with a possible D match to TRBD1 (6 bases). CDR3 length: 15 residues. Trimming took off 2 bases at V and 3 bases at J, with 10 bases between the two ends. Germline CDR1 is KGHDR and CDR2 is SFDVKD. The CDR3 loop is CATSDWQGLYNEQFF. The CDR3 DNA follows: TGTGCCACCAGTGATTGGCAGGGGCTCTACAATGAGCAGTTCTTC.

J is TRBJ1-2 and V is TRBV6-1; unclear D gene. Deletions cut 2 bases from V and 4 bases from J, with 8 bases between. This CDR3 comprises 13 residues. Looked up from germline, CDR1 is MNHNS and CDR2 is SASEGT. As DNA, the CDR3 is TGTGCCAGCAGTGAATCACAGTCCTATGGCTACACCTTC. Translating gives CASSESQSYGYTF.

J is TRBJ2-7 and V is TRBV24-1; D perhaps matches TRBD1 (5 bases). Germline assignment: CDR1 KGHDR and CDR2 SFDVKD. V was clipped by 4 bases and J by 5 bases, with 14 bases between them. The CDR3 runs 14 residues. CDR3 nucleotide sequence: TGTGCCACCAGTGAAGGGCAGGGTCTCCACGAGCAGTACTTC. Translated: CATSEGQGLHEQYF.